The 5 T cell receptor beta chains given below trace back to one sample, sequenced in a study of cytomegalovirus exposure and HLA in healthy donors. The PCR employed 60 Vbeta primers together with 13 Jbeta primers. The assay was immunoSEQ multiplex PCR, and TCRdb's table has in-frame clones only and misses some. The table records approximately 90,000 clones, roughly 79% of them present only once. Specimen: PBMCs. The source of these receptors is a male donor in good health and CMV-seronegative.

The chain is built from TRBV7-9 and TRBJ2-2; TRBD2 agrees at 11 bases. Germline V gene data show CDR1 as SEHNR and CDR2 as FQNEAQ (reference sequence). V shed 5 bases and J 7 bases; nucleotides not matched to a gene: 9. The length of the CDR3 is 16 residues. CDR3: CASSLPPSGRHGELFF. The CDR3 nucleotides are TGTGCCAGCAGCCTCCCTCCTAGCGGGAGGCACGGGGAGCTGTTTTTT.

This chain joins TRBV15 and TRBJ1-2; TRBD1 matches 7 bases. The CDR3 sequence is 12 residues long. J gave up 2 bases and V 9 bases, and 3 bases lay outside the gene matches. Germline V gene lookup returns CDR1 LNHNV and CDR2 YYDKDF (reference sequence). The CDR3 here is CATEGQNYGYTF. The CDR3 DNA reads TGTGCCACGGAGGGACAGAACTATGGCTACACCTTC.

This clone was seen a few times. The V and J genes are TRBV5-4 and TRBJ2-7; possible D gene TRBD2, 7 bases. CDR1 is SGHNT and CDR2 is YYREEE in the germline V gene (reference sequence). V was clipped by 0 bases and J by 2 bases, with 18 bases between them. The CDR3 spans 17 residues. CDR3 in amino acids: CASSLDGGGGAPYEQYF. DNA for the CDR3: TGTGCCAGCAGCTTGGATGGGGGGGGCGGGGCTCCCTACGAGCAGTACTTC.

The chain recombines TRBV28 with TRBJ2-3; tentative D call: TRBD2 (6 bases). The V and J ends lost 2 bases and 1 base respectively, with 19 bases between them. This CDR3 is built from 18 residues. Germline lookup yields CDR1 MDHEN and CDR2 SYDVKM. This chain's CDR3 is CASSLDSRYRRGTDTQYF. The CDR3 nucleotides are TGTGCCAGCAGTTTAGATTCGAGGTATCGGAGGGGCACAGATACGCAGTATTTT. Supplemented by reference TRBV28 and TRBJ2-3, the full variable domain reads DVKVTQSSRYLVKRTGEKVFLECVQDMDHENMFWYRQDPGLGLRLIYFSYDVKMKEKGDIPEGYSVSREKKERFSLILESASTNQTSMYLCASSLDSRYRRGTDTQYFGPGTRLTVL.

This clone is medium-sized (0.01 to 0.1%) within its sample. The chain recombines TRBV5-1 with TRBJ1-4; D is unresolved. The germline V gene encodes CDR1 SGHRS and CDR2 YFSETQ. The CDR3 sequence is 15 residues long. Deletions cut 1 base from V and 5 bases from J, with 12 bases between. The CDR3 reads CASSLSTALNEKLFF. CDR3 nucleotide sequence: TGCGCCAGCAGCTTGTCAACAGCTCTCAATGAAAAACTGTTTTTT.